The T cell receptor beta chain under discussion was sequenced for a study of beta chain features in type 1 diabetes. For the study at large: The patient and healthy donor groups were comparable for age, gender and cell yields.

Via CD45RO/CCR7/CD25/CD127/CD95/CD27, cells of the CD4+ naive, central memory, regulatory and stem cell-like memory subsets were sorted. This clone has only a few counts. Expressed TCRB transcripts were sequenced because the isolated RNA had all been reverse transcribed beforehand. About 3.7 million reads per sample were averaged for naive, central memory and regulatory samples. Measured with immunoSEQ multiplex PCR; TCRdb has only the in-frame clones, and not every one. In the table there are approximately 170,000 clones, less than 9.5% of which are singletons. Trimming removed 1 base from V and 4 bases from J; junction bases left unmatched: 3. CDR1 and CDR2 from the germline V gene are SGHKS and YYEKEE (reference sequence). There are 14 residues in the CDR3.

This TCR was sampled from a woman between 18 and 30 years old in good health. J is TRBJ1-2 and V is TRBV5-5, with 8 bases lining up with TRBD1. The sample was central memory CD4+ T cells from blood. The CDR3: CASSLNGQGYGYTF. The CDR3, as DNA: TGTGCCAGCAGCTTGAATGGACAGGGCTATGGCTACACCTTC.